This T cell receptor (beta chain) emerged from a study of a mutant IDH1 vaccine in newly diagnosed glioma. Study-level information: It was at week 35 that visit V12 occurred, and at week 47 that visit V13 did. Study-level findings and limits: Pseudoprogression seemed unlinked to shifts in top peripheral T cell clonotypes.

Worth noting for this clone: As yet, its antigen is unknown.

Germline CDR1 is MNHEY and CDR2 is SMNVEV (reference sequence). The V and J ends lost 4 bases and 0 bases respectively, with 3 bases between them. The CDR3 loop spans 13 amino acids. Sequenced by immunoSEQ multiplex PCR; TCRdb stores in-frame clones only, minus some. Of around 60,000 clones listed, roughly 80% are singletons. This sample's time point: week 35, safety follow-up. Each vaccine dose was 300 ug of mutant IDH1 20-mer peptide, with topical imiquimod. The source of this sequence is a man aged 25 to 40 with glioma. The source material was PBMCs, sampled from a glioma patient whose treatment included an IDH1 peptide vaccine. This chain links TRBV27 with TRBJ2-2; unclear D gene. CDR3 amino acids: CASSSTNTGELFF. DNA for the CDR3: TGTGCCAGCAGTTCAACGAACACCGGGGAGCTGTTTTTT.